Listed below are T cell receptor beta chains from one sample, sequenced in a study of T-cell reconstitution after alpha-beta-depleted transplantation in children. TCRdb passed the PCR reads through MiXCR, listing each CDR3 protein once. The sample contains hundreds of thousands of distinct CDR3 sequences, roughly 13% of which appear only once. Sequencing used PBMCs, mostly from graft donor cells, obtained 360 days after TCRalphabeta/CD19-depleted stem cell transplant. The receptors derive from a male patient younger than 18 who had a stem cell transplant for acute myeloid leukemia, so the T cells may come from the graft donor. CDR3s include the opening cysteine and the closing phenylalanine or tryptophan. The D gene is left open where the match is weak. Part of the rows lack a size; the others show once, few, many or a class for expanded clones.

size	V	D	length	J	CDR3	DNA
.	TRBV28	.	16	TRBJ1-4	CASSLRSFPPNEKLFF	TGTGCCAGCAGTTTGCGGAGCTTCCCCCCTAATGAAAAACTGTTTTTT
many	TRBV29-1	.	13	TRBJ2-7	CSVRATGGYEQYF	TGCAGCGTTAGGGCCACAGGCGGATACGAGCAGTACTTC
few	TRBV30	.	14	TRBJ2-7	CAWSVPGFSYEQYF	TGTGCCTGGAGTGTACCAGGCTTCTCCTACGAGCAGTACTTC
.	TRBV20-1	.	12	TRBJ2-5	CSASAAQETQYF	TGCAGTGCTAGCGCAGCACAAGAGACCCAGTACTTC
.	TRBV10-3	.	12	TRBJ2-7	CAISERIYEQYF	TGTGCCATCAGTGAAAGGATTTACGAGCAGTACTTC
.	TRBV19	TRBD2	13	TRBJ2-3	CASRGDYTDTQYF	TGTGCCAGTAGAGGGGACTACACAGATACGCAGTATTTT
.	TRBV7-2	.	13	TRBJ2-3	CASSPGTVHTQYF	TGTGCCAGCAGCCCCGGGACTGTGCATACGCAGTATTTT
few	TRBV28	TRBD2	15	TRBJ2-1	CASPAPGLASNEQFF	TGTGCCAGCCCGGCTCCGGGACTAGCGAGCAATGAGCAGTTCTTC
many	TRBV2	TRBD2	14	TRBJ2-1	CASLRTSGGNEQFF	TGTGCCAGCCTTCGGACTAGCGGGGGAAATGAGCAGTTCTTC
few	TRBV7-3	.	16	TRBJ2-2	CASTKLGYGNTGELFF	TGTGCCAGCACCAAATTGGGCTACGGCAACACCGGGGAGCTGTTTTTT
many	TRBV29-1	TRBD1	16	TRBJ2-1	CSGQGAGSGSYNEQFF	TGCAGCGGGCAGGGGGCCGGGAGCGGCTCCTACAATGAGCAGTTCTTC
.	TRBV18	.	15	TRBJ2-1	CASSPPATTYNEQFF	TGTGCCAGCTCACCGCCCGCGACTACCTACAATGAGCAGTTCTTC
.	TRBV5-1	.	15	TRBJ1-1	CASSLEGALNTEAFF	TGCGCCAGCAGCTTGGAAGGGGCCCTGAACACTGAAGCTTTCTTT
many	TRBV5-1	.	13	TRBJ2-2	CASSLDVTGELFF	TGCGCCAGCAGCTTGGACGTCACCGGGGAGCTGTTTTTT
many	TRBV9	.	14	TRBJ1-1	CASSADLTNTEAFF	TGTGCCAGCAGCGCTGACCTGACGAACACTGAAGCTTTCTTT
few	TRBV11-2	TRBD1	16	TRBJ2-3	CASKKQGARITDTQYF	TGTGCCAGCAAGAAACAGGGGGCCAGGATCACAGATACGCAGTATTTT
.	TRBV28	.	15	TRBJ2-3	CASSLLLEETDTQYF	TGTGCCAGCAGTTTACTTCTGGAGGAGACAGATACGCAGTATTTT
few	TRBV15	TRBD2	15	TRBJ2-7	CATSIRTRDSSEQYF	TGTGCCACCAGCATCCGGACTAGGGATTCTAGCGAGCAGTACTTC
few	TRBV24-1	.	14	TRBJ1-5	CATSGRQYHQPQHF	TGTGCCACCAGTGGACGACAGTACCATCAGCCCCAGCATTTT
few	TRBV28	TRBD1	19	TRBJ2-1	CASSPWDRGLIRSYNEQFF	TGTGCCAGCAGTCCCTGGGACAGGGGTCTGATCCGCTCCTACAATGAGCAGTTCTTC
.	TRBV28	.	14	TRBJ1-1	CASSLWPPNTEAFF	TGTGCCAGCAGTTTATGGCCCCCGAACACTGAAGCTTTCTTT
few	TRBV4-3	.	16	TRBJ2-1	CASSQDVGGAGYEQFF	TGCGCCAGCAGCCAAGATGTCGGGGGAGCCGGGTATGAGCAGTTCTTC
.	TRBV4-3	TRBD1	18	TRBJ2-7	CASSQRLQSRDRRYEQYF	TGCGCCAGCAGCCAACGACTGCAGAGCCGGGACAGGCGATACGAGCAGTACTTC
few	TRBV6-2/TRBV6-3	.	14	TRBJ2-3	CASRVAVRTDTQYF	TGTGCCAGCAGGGTAGCGGTCCGCACAGATACGCAGTATTTT
few	TRBV5-1	.	17	TRBJ2-6	CASSLVAGVAGANVLTF	TGCGCCAGCAGCTTGGTGGCCGGGGTAGCTGGGGCCAACGTCCTGACTTTC
.	TRBV5-1	TRBD2	19	TRBJ2-3	CASSSDRGLAGVRTDTQYF	TGCGCCAGCAGCTCGGACAGGGGACTAGCGGGAGTGAGGACAGATACGCAGTATTTT
.	TRBV7-9	.	15	TRBJ2-1	CASSSTKGAYNEQFF	TGTGCCAGCAGCTCAACGAAAGGGGCCTACAATGAGCAGTTCTTC
few	TRBV20-1	.	15	TRBJ1-2	CSAGGGAIPNYGYTF	TGCAGTGCGGGGGGAGGGGCGATTCCCAACTATGGCTACACCTTC